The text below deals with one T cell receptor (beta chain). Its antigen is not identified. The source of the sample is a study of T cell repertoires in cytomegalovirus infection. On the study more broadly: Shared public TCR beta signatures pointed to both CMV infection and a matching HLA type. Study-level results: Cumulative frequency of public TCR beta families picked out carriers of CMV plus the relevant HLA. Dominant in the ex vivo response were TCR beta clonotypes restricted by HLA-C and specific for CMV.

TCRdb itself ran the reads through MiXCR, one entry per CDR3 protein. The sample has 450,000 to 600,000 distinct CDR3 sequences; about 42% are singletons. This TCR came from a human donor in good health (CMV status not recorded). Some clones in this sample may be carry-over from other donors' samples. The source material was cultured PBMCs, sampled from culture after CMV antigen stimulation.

CDR3 protein: CASSQDGQGWTEAFF. The CDR3 DNA sequence: TGCGCCAGCAGCCAAGATGGCCAGGGATGGACTGAAGCTTTCTTT. This rearrangement joins TRBV4-1 to TRBJ1-1; the D gene is possibly TRBD1 (5 bases). Germline-derived CDR1 and CDR2 are MGHRA and YSYEKL. CDR3 size: 15 residues. V gave up 0 bases and J gave up 5 bases, with 13 bases separating them.